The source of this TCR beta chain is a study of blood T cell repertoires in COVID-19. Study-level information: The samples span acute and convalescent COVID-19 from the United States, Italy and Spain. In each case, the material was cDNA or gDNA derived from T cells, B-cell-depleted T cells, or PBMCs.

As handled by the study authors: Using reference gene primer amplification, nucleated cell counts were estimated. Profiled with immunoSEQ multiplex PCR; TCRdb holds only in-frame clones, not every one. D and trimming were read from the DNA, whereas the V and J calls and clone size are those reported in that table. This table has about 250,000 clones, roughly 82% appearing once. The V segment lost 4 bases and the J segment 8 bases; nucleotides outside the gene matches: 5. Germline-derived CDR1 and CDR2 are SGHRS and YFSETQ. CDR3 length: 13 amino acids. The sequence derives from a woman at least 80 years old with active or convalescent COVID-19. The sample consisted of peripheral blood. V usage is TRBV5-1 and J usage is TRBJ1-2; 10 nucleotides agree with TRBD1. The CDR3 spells CASSTGQGEGYTF. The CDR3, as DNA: TGCGCCAGCAGCACCGGACAGGGGGAAGGCTACACCTTC.